This TCR beta chain was sequenced for a study of T cells in Graves' hyperthyroidism and ophthalmopathy. On the study more broadly: Peripheral blood was taken when the disease was first diagnosed, before any treatment began.

Germline CDR1 MNHNS, CDR2 SASEGT. The CDR3 runs 17 residues. About this clonotype: One end of the junction varies from germline; a read error may be responsible.

No ophthalmopathy progression within 18 months constituted stable Graves' hyperthyroidism. Amplification of TCR beta CDR3 regions was performed using RNA transcripts as template. The TCR CDR3 was amplified in a first-round RT-PCR using the HTBI primer set. Each CDR3 protein gets one entry after TCRdb re-called the multiplex PCR reads with MiXCR. The sample records some 500,000 distinct CDR3 sequences, 14% being singletons. The chain uses TRBV6-1 and TRBJ2-1, with 7 bases identical to TRBD1. This clonotype was obtained from a woman aged 18-29 years with Graves' hyperthyroidism. Material: blood. CDR3 loop: CASSEDRGTDFYNGQFF. CDR3 bases: TGTGCCAGCAGTGAAGATAGGGGGACAGACTTTTACAATGGGCAGTTCTTC.